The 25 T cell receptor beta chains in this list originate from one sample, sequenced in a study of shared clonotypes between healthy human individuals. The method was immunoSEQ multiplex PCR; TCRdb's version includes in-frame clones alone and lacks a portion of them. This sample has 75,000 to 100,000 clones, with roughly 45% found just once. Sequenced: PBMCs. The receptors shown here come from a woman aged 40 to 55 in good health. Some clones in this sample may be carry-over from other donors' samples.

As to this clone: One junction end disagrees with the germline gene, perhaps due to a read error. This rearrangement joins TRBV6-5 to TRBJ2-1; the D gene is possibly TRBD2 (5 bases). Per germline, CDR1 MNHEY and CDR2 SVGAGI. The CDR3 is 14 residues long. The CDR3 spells CAISEGSSYNEQFF. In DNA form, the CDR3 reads TGTGCCATCAGTGAAGGGAGCTCCTACAATGAGCAGTTCTTC.

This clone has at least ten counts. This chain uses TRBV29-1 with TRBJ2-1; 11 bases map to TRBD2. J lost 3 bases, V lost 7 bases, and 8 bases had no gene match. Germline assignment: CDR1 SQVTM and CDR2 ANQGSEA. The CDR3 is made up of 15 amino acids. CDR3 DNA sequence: TGCAGCGCAGGGACTAGCGGAAACAACTACAATGAGCAGTTCTTC. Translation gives CSAGTSGNNYNEQFF.

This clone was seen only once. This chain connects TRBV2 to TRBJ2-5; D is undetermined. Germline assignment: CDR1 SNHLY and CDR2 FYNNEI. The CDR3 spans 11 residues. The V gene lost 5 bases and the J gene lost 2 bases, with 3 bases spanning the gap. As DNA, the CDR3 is TGTGCCAGCAGTCTTCAAGAGACCCAGTACTTC. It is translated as CASSLQETQYF.

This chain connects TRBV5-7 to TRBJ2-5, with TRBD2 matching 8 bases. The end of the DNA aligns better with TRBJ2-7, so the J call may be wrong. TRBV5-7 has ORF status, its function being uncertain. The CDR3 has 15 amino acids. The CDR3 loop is CASSTAGGAIYEQYF. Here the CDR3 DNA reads TGTGCCAGCAGTACGGCGGGGGGCGCAATATACGAGCAGTACTTC.

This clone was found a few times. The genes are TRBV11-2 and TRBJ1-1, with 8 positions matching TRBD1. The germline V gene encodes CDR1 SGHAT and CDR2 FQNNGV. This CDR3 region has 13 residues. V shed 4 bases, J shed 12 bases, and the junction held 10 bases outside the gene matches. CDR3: CASSSNTGGRPFF. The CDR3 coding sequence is TGTGCCAGCAGCTCCAATACAGGGGGTCGGCCTTTCTTT. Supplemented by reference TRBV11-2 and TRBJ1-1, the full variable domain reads EAGVAQSPRYKIIEKRQSVAFWCNPISGHATLYWYQQILGQGPKLLIQFQNNGVVDDSQLPKDRFSAERLKGVDSTLKIQPAKLEDSAVYLCASSSNTGGRPFFGQGTRLTVV.

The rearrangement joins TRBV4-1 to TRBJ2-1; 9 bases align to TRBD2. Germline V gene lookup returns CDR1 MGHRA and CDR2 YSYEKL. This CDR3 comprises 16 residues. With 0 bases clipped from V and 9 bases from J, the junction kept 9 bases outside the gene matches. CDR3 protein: CASSQEIAGERREQFF. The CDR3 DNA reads TGCGCCAGCAGCCAAGAGATAGCGGGAGAGAGGCGTGAGCAGTTCTTC.

This CDR3 reads CASSEFDEVYEQYF. CDR3 DNA: TGTGCCAGCAGTGAATTTGACGAAGTATACGAGCAGTACTTC. This chain links TRBV25-1 with TRBJ2-7; D gene unclear. V was cut by 1 base and J by 4 bases, with 11 bases left in between. CDR1 is MGHDK, CDR2 SYGVNS, per germline. There are 14 residues in the CDR3.

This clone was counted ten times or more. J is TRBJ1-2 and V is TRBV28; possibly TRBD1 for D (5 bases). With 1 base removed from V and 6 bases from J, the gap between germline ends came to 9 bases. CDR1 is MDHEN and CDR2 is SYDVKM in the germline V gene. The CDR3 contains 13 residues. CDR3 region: CASSLSSGNGYTF. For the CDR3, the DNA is TGTGCCAGCAGTTTATCTTCAGGGAATGGCTACACCTTC.

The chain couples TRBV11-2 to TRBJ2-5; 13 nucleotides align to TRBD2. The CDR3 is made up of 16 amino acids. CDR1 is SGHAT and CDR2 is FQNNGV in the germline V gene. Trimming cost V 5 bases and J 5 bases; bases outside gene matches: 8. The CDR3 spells CASSPGTSGIGETQYF. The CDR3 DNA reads TGTGCCAGCAGCCCCGGGACTAGCGGGATAGGGGAGACCCAGTACTTC.

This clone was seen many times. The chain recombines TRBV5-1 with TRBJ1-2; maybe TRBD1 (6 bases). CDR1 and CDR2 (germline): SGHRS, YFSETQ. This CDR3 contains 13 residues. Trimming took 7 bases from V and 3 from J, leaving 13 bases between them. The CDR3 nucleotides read TGCGCCAGCTCAACAGGGTTTCACTATGGCTACACCTTC. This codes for CASSTGFHYGYTF.

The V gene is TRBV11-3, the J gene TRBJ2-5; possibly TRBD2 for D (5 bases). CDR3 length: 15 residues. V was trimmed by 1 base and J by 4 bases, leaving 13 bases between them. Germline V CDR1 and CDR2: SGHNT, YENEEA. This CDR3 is CASSLGGEAGETQYF. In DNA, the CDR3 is TGTGCCAGCAGCTTAGGAGGCGAGGCGGGAGAGACCCAGTACTTC.

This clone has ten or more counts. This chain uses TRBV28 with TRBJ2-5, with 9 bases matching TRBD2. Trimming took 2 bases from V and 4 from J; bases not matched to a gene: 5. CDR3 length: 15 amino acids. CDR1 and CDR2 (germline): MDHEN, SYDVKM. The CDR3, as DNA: TGTGCCAGCAGTTTAGGCGGGAGGGCCGGAGAGACCCAGTACTTC. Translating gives CASSLGGRAGETQYF.

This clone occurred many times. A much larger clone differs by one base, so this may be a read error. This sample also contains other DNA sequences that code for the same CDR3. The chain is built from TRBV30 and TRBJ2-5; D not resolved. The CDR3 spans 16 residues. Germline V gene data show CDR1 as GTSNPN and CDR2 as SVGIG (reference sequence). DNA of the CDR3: TGCGCCTGGAGTGTAGGGTGGACGAATCTCCGGGAGACCCAGTACTTC. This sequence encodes CAWSVGWTNLRETQYF.

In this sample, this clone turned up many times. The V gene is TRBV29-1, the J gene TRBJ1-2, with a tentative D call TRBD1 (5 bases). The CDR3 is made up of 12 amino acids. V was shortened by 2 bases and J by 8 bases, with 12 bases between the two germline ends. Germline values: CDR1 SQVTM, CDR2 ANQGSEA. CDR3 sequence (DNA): TGCAGCGTTGAATGGGAGGGACGGGGCTACACCTTC. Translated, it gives CSVEWEGRGYTF.

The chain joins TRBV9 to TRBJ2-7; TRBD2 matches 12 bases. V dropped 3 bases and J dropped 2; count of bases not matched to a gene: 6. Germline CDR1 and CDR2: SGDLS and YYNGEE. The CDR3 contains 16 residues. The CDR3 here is CASSGELAGGPYEQYF. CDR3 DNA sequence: TGTGCCAGCAGCGGAGAACTAGCGGGAGGTCCCTACGAGCAGTACTTC.

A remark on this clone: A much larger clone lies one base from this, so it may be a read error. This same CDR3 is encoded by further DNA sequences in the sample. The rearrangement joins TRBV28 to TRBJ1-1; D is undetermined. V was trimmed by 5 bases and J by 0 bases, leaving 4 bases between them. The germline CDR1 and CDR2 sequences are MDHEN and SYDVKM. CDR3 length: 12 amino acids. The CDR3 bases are TGTGCCAGCAGTCCGATGAACACTGAAGCTTTCTTT. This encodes CASSPMNTEAFF. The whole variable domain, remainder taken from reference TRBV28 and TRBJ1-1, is DVKVTQSSRYLVKRTGEKVFLECVQDMDHENMFWYRQDPGLGLRLIYFSYDVKMKEKGDIPEGYSVSREKKERFSLILESASTNQTSMYLCASSPMNTEAFFGQGTRLTVV.

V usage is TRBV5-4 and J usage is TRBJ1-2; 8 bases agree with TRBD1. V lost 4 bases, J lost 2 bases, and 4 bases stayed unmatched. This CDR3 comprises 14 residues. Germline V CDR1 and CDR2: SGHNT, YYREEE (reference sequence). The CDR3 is CASSPWDRNYGYTF. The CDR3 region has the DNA TGTGCCAGCAGCCCCTGGGACAGGAACTATGGCTACACCTTC.

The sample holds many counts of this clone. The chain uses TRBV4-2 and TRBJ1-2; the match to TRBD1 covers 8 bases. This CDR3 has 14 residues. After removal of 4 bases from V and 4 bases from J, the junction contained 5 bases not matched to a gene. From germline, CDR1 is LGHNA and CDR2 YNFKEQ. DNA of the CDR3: TGTGCCAGCAGCCGACAGGGGCAGGGCTATGGCTACACCTTC. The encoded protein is CASSRQGQGYGYTF.

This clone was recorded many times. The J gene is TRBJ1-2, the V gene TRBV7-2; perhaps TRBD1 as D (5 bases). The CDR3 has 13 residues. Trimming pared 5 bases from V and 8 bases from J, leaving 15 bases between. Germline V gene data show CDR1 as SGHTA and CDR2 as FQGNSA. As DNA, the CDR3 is TGTGCCAGCAGCCGCGCTGGGGGTGAGGGCTACACCTTC. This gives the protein CASSRAGGEGYTF.

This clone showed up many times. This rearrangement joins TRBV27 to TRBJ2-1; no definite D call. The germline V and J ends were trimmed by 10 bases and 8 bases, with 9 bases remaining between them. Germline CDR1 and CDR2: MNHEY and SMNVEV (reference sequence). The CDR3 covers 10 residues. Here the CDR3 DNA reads TGTGCCACCGGGCCTTATGAGCAGTTCTTC. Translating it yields CATGPYEQFF.

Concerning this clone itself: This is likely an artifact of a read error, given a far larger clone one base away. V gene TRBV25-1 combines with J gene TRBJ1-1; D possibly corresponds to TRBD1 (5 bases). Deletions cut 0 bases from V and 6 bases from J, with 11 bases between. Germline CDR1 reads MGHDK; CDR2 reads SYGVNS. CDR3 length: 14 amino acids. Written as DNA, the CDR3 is TGTGCCAGCAGTGAATATGTAGGGGACGCTGAAGCTTTCTTT. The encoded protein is CASSEYVGDAEAFF. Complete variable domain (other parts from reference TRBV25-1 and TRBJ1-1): EADIYQTPRYLVIGTGKKITLECSQTMGHDKMYWYQQDPGMELHLIHYSYGVNSTEKGDLSSESTVSRIRTEHFPLTLESARPSHTSQYLCASSEYVGDAEAFFGQGTRLTVV.

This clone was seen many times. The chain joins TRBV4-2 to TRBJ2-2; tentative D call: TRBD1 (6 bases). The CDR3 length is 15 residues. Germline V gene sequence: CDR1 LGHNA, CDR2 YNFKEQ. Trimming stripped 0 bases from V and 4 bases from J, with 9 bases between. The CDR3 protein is CASSQEEGGTGELFF. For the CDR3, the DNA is TGTGCCAGCAGCCAAGAAGAAGGGGGCACCGGGGAGCTGTTTTTT.

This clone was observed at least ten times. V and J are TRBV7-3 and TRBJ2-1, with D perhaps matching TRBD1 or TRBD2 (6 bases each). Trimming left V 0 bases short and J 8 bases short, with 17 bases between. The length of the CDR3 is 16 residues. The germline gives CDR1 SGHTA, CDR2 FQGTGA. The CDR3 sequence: CASSLTAPGAVDEQFF. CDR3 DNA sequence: TGTGCCAGCAGCTTAACGGCCCCGGGGGCTGTCGATGAGCAGTTCTTC.

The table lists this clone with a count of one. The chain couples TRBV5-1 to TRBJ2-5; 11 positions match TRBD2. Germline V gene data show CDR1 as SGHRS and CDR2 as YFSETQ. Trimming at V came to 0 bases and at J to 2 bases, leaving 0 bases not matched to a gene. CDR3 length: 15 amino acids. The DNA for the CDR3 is TGCGCCAGCAGCTTGGGACTAGCGGGACAAGAGACCCAGTACTTC. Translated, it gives CASSLGLAGQETQYF.

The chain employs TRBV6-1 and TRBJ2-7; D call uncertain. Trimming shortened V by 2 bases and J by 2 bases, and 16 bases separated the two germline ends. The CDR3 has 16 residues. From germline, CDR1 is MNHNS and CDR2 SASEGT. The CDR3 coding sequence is TGTGCCAGCAGTGAATTCGCCAGCCCTACCACCTACGAGCAGTACTTC. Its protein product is CASSEFASPTTYEQYF.